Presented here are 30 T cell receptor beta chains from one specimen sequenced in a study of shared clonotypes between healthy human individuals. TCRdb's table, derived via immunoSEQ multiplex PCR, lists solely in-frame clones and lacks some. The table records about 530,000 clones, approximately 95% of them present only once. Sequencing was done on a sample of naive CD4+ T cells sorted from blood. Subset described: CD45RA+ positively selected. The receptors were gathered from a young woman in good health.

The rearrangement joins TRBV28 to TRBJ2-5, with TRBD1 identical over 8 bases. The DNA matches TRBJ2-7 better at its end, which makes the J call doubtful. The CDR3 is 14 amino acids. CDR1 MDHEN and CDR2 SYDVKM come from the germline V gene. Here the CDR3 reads CASTIRGQVNEQYF. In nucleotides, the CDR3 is TGTGCCAGCACTATTAGGGGACAGGTCAACGAGCAGTACTTC.

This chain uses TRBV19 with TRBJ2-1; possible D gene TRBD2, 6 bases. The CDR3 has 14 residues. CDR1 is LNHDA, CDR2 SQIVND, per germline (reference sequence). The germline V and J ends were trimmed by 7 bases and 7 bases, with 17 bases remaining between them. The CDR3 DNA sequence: TGTGCCAGTAACCACCCGGGACTCACAAATGAGCAGTTCTTC. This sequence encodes CASNHPGLTNEQFF.

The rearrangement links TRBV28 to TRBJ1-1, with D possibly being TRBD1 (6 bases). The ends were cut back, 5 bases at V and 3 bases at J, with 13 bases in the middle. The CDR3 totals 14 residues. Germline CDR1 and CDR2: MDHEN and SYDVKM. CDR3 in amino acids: CASSDRYGDTEAFF. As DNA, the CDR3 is TGTGCCAGCAGTGACAGGTACGGGGACACTGAAGCTTTCTTT.

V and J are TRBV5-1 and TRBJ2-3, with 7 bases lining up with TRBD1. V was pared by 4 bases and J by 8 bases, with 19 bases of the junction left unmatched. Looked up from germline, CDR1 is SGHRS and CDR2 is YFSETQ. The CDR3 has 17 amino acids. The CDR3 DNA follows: TGCGCCAGCAGCCCCCCCCGACAGGGATGGACAAGCGGTACGCAGTATTTT. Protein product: CASSPPRQGWTSGTQYF.

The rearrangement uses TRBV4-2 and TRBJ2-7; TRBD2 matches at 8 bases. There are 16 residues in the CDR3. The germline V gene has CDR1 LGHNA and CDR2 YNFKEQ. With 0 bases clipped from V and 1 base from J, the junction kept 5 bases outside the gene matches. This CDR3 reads CASSQDGTRNSYEQYF. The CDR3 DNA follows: TGTGCCAGCAGCCAAGATGGGACTAGAAATTCCTACGAGCAGTACTTC.

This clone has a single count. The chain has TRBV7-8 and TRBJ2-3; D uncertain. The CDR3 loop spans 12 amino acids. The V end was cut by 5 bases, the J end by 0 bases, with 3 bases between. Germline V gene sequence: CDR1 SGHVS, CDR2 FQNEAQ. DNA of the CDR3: TGTGCCAGCAGCATGAGCACAGATACGCAGTATTTT. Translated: CASSMSTDTQYF.

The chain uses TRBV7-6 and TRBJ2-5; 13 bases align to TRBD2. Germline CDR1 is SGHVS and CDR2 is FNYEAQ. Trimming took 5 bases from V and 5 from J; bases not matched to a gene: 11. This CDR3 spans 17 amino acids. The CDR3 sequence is CASSGPRTSGRYETQYF. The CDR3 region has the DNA TGTGCCAGCAGCGGCCCCCGGACTAGCGGGAGATACGAGACCCAGTACTTC.

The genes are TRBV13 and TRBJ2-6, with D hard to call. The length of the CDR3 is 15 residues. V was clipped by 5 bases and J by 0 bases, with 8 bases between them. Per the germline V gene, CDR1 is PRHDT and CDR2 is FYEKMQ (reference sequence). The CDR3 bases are TGTGCCAGCAGCCTTTTTAGCTCTGGGGCCAACGTCCTGACTTTC. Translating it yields CASSLFSSGANVLTF.

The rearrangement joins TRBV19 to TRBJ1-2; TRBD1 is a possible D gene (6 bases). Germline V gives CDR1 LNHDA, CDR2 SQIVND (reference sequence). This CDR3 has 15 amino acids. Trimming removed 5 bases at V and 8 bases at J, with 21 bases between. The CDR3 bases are TGTGCCAGTAGTTTTACGTGGGCAGGGGAAAGGGGCTACACCTTC. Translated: CASSFTWAGERGYTF.

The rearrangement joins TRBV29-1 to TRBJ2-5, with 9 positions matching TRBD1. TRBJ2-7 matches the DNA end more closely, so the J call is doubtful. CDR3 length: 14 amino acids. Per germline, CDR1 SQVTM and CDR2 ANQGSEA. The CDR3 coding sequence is TGCAGCGTTGAGCGGGGACAGGGTTTCCTCGAGCAGTACTTC. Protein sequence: CSVERGQGFLEQYF.

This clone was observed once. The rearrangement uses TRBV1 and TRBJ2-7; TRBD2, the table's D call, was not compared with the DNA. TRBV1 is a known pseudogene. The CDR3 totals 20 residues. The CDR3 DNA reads TGCACCAGCAGCCAAGAGCTTTTTAGGACTAGCGGATCAGATTCCTACGAGCAGTACTTC. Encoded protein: CTSSQELFRTSGSDSYEQYF.

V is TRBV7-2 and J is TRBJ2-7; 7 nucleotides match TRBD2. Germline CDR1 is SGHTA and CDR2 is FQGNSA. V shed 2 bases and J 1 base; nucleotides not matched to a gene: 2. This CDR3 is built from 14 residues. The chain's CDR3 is CASSLQRGSYEQYF. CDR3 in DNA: TGTGCCAGCAGCTTACAGCGGGGTTCCTACGAGCAGTACTTC.

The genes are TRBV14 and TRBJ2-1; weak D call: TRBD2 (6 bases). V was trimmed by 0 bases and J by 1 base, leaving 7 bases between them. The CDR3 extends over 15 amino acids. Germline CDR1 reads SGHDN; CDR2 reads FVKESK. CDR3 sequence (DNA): TGTGCCAGCAGCCAAGATCGGGGGTCCTACAATGAGCAGTTCTTC. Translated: CASSQDRGSYNEQFF.

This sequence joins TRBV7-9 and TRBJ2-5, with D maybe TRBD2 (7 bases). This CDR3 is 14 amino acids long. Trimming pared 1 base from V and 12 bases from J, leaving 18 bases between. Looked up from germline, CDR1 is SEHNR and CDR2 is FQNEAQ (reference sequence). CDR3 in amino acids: CASSLGNREGKKYF. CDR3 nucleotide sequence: TGTGCCAGCAGCTTAGGCAACAGGGAGGGGAAAAAGTACTTC. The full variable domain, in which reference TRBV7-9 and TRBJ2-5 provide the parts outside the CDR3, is DTGVSQNPRHKITKRGQNVTFRCDPISEHNRLYWYRQTLGQGPEFLTYFQNEAQLEKSRLLSDRFSAERPKGSFSTLEIQRTEQGDSAMYLCASSLGNREGKKYFGPGTRLLVL.

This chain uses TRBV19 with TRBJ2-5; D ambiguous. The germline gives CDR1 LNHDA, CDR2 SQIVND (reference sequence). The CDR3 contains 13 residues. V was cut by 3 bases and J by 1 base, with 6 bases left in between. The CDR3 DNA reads TGTGCCAGTAGTATGAGGCCCCAAGAGACCCAGTACTTC. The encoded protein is CASSMRPQETQYF.

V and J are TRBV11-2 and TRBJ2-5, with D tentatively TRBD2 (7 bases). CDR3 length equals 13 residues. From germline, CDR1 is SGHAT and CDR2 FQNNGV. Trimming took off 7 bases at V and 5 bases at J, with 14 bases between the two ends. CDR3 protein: CASTRGRGETQYF. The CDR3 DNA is TGTGCCAGCACCCGGGGGCGGGGGGAGACCCAGTACTTC.

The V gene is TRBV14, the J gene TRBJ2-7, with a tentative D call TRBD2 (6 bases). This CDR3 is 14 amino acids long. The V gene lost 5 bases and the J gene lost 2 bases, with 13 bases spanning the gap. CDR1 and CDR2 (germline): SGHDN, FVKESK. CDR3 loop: CASSWGVSPYEQYF. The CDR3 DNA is TGTGCCAGCAGCTGGGGGGTCAGCCCCTACGAGCAGTACTTC. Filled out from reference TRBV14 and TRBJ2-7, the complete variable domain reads EAGVTQFPSHSVIEKGQTVTLRCDPISGHDNLYWYRRVMGKEIKFLLHFVKESKQDESGMPNNRFLAERTGGTYSTLKVQPAELEDSGVYFCASSWGVSPYEQYFGPGTRLTVT.

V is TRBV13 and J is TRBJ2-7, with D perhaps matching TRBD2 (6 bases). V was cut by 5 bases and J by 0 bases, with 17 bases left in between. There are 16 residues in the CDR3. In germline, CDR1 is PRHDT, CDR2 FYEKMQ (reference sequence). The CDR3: CASSPGGDGLSYEQYF. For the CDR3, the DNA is TGTGCCAGCAGCCCCGGCGGGGACGGCCTCTCCTACGAGCAGTACTTC.

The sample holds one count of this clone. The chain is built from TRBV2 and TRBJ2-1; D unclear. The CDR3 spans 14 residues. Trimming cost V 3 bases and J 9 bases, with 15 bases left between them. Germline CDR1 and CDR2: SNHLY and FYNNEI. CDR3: CASSDLGDPSEQFF. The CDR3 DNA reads TGTGCCAGCAGTGATCTTGGGGATCCTAGTGAGCAGTTCTTC.

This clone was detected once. The CDR3 DNA sequence: TGTGCCACCAGCAGAGTGGCAGAAGAAATACCCTACGAGCAGTACTTC. It yields the protein CATSRVAEEIPYEQYF. V and J are TRBV15 and TRBJ2-7; D unresolved. With 1 base removed from V and 2 bases from J, the gap between germline ends came to 15 bases. The germline gives CDR1 LNHNV, CDR2 YYDKDF (reference sequence). The length of the CDR3 is 16 residues.

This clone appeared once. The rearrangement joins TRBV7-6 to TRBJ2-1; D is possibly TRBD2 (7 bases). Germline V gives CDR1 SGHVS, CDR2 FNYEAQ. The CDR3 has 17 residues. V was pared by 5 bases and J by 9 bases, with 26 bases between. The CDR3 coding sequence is TGTGCCAGCAGCCCCGGGCCCCGTAGGCGGGGGCGGGGTGAGCAGTTCTTC. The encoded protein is CASSPGPRRRGRGEQFF.

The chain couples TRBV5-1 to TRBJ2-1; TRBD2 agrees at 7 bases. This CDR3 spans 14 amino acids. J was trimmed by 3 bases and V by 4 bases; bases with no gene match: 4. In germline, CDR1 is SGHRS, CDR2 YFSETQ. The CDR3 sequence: CASSLAERYNEQFF. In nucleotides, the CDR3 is TGCGCCAGCAGCCTAGCGGAGCGCTACAATGAGCAGTTCTTC.

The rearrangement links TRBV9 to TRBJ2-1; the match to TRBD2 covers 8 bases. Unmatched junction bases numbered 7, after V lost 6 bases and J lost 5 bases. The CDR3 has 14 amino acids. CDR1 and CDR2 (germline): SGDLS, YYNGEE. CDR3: CASTQSGRDNEQFF. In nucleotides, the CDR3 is TGTGCCAGCACCCAAAGCGGGAGAGACAATGAGCAGTTCTTC.

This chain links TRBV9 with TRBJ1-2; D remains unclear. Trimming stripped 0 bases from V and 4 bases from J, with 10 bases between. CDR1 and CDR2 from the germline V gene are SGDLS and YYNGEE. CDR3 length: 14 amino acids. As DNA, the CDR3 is TGTGCCAGCAGCGTAGGCCAAAACCCCTATGGCTACACCTTC. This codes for CASSVGQNPYGYTF.

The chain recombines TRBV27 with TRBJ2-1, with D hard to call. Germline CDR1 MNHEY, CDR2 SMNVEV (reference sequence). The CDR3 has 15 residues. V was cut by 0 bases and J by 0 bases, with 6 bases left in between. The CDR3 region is CASSLSWSSYNEQFF. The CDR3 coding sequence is TGTGCCAGCAGTTTATCATGGAGCTCCTACAATGAGCAGTTCTTC.

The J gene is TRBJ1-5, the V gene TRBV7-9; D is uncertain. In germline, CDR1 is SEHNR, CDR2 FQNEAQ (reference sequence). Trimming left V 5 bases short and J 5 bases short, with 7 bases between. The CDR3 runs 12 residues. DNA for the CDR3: TGTGCCAGCAGCGCCCAGGATCAGCCCCAGCATTTT. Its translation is CASSAQDQPQHF.

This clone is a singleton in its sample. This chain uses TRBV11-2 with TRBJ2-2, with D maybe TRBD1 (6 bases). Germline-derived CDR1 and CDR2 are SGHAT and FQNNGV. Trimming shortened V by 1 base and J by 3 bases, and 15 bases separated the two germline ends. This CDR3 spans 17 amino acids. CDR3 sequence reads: CASSLVGSSGDTGELFF. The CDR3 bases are TGTGCCAGCAGCTTAGTGGGTTCTTCAGGGGACACCGGGGAGCTGTTTTTT.

In DNA form, the CDR3 reads TGCGCCAGCAGCGCAGGGACAGGCTCGTCATCTTTCTTT. Protein product: CASSAGTGSSSFF. This chain links TRBV5-1 with TRBJ1-1; 8 bases are shared with TRBD1. Germline loops: CDR1 SGHRS, CDR2 YFSETQ. Trimming removed 4 bases from V and 12 bases from J; junction bases left unmatched: 11. This CDR3 comprises 13 residues.

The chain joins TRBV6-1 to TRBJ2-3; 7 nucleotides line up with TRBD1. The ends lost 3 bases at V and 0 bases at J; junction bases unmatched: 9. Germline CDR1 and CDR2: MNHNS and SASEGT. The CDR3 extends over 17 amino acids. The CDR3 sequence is CASSDLRQGGSTDTQYF. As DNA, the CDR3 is TGTGCCAGCAGTGACCTAAGACAGGGTGGGAGCACAGATACGCAGTATTTT.

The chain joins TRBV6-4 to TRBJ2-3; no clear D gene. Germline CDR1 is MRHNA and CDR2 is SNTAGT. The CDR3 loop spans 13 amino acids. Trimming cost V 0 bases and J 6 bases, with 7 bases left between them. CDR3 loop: CASSDSRMDTQYF. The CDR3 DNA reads TGTGCCAGCAGTGACTCGCGGATGGATACGCAGTATTTT.